The T cell receptor beta chain described here comes from a study of CD8 T cells in Susac syndrome. Sequencing of TCR beta was carried out in blood CD8+ and CD4+ T cells. The multiple sclerosis control group was made up of treatment-naive patients with stable or active relapsing-remitting disease. Per the germline V gene, CDR1 is LNHDA and CDR2 is SQIVND (reference sequence). CDR3 size: 14 residues. V gave up 3 bases and J gave up 3 bases, with 9 bases separating them. Random-hexamer reverse transcription was applied to roughly 0.45 to 1 ug RNA. Coverage of TCR beta CDR3 amplification by immunoSEQ multiplex PCR extended to 54 Vbeta and 13 Jbeta. TCRdb redid the calling of the immunoSEQ multiplex PCR reads with MiXCR, one entry per CDR3 protein. The data show about 430,000 distinct CDR3 sequences, with approximately 89% seen just once and under 0.15% held by the top ten.

The clonotype was recovered from a human donor with multiple sclerosis. What was sequenced was CD8+ T cells from PBMCs. The chain joins TRBV19 to TRBJ1-5; maybe TRBD1 (5 bases). CDR3 DNA: TGTGCCAGTAGTATGGGACGGTTCAATCAGCCCCAGCATTTT. This encodes CASSMGRFNQPQHF.